This T cell receptor beta chain was documented in a study of patients and donors after allogeneic stem cell transplantation (dated by TCRdb to the early 2020s). Library generation was performed with RT-PCR. Sequencing took place on a NextSeq 550. TCRdb passed the public sequencing reads through fastp at Q25 and MiXCR, retaining productive beta sequences. Merged by CDR3 protein, the rows form single entries marked with the most common genes and DNA. This sample lists some 40,000 distinct CDR3 sequences; roughly 30% were detected once. Roughly 78% of the sample belongs to the ten largest clones. Between the V and J ends, shortened by 1 base and 4 bases respectively, the junction contains 13 bases. Reading from cysteine to phenylalanine, the CDR3 counts 15 amino acids. Of all the DNA, just the CDR3 is kept, 45 bases in frame from base 1. CDR1 and CDR2 are read off the germline V gene (reference sequence) as MNHEY and SMNVEV.

This clonotype was counted at least ten times. Its antigen is currently not known. No much larger clonotype is one base removed from it; base qualities were not supplied. Recombination connected TRBV27 to TRBJ1-1, with the D gene call left open. The sequenced sample was blood, either unsorted or a sorted T cell fraction (not recorded which). The TCR sequence derives from a human donor who was either an allogeneic HSCT recipient or a stem cell or donor lymphocyte infusion donor (not recorded which). It is not recorded whose cells these are; they may come from a transplant donor. This receptor has the CDR3 CASSLWRGSGTEAFF. The DNA reads TGTGCCAGCAGTTTATGGCGGGGTTCGGGCACTGAAGCTTTCTTT.